A single sample gave rise to the 14 T cell receptor beta chains below, sequenced in a study of identical twins. From the 5' RACE reads, TCRdb called clonotypes with MiXCR, one entry per CDR3 protein. Of 1.5 million to 2 million distinct CDR3 sequences listed, under 35% are singletons. Sequencing was carried out using cord blood. The receptors originated from a newborn girl in good health.

J is TRBJ1-6 and V is TRBV29-1; 9 bases are a match to TRBD1. In germline, CDR1 is SQVTM, CDR2 ANQGSEA. The CDR3 totals 15 residues. Trimming removed 7 bases from V and 9 bases from J; junction bases left unmatched: 13. The CDR3 here is CSAGSRDRETSPLHF. The CDR3, as DNA: TGCAGCGCCGGGAGTCGGGACAGGGAAACTTCACCCCTCCACTTT.

In regard to this clonotype: The junction does not match germline at one end; this may be a read error. The chain uses TRBV9 and TRBJ2-3; D remains ambiguous. Germline CDR1 and CDR2: SGDLS and YYNGEE. This CDR3 has 18 residues. CDR3 nucleotide sequence: TGTGCCAGCAGCGTAGCAATCCGACTCCCTTCATCCACAGATACGCGGTATTTT. Its protein is CASSVAIRLPSSTDTRYF.

This clonotype was counted only a few times. The chain carries TRBV5-1 and TRBJ2-1, with 14 positions matching TRBD2. The CDR3 spans 17 residues. Germline-derived CDR1 and CDR2 are SGHRS and YFSETQ. V lost 0 bases to trimming and J lost 4 bases; unmatched junction nucleotides: 3. The CDR3 DNA reads TGCGCCAGCAGCTTGGAGGGGACTAGCGGGAGATACAATGAGCAGTTCTTC. Its protein product is CASSLEGTSGRYNEQFF.

The rearrangement uses TRBV29-1 and TRBJ1-2; perhaps TRBD1 as D (6 bases). This CDR3 comprises 14 residues. CDR1 and CDR2 (germline): SQVTM, ANQGSEA. Between the trimmed V and J ends, which lost 8 bases and 4 bases, there was a span of 20 bases. The chain's CDR3 is CSSQLPQGLYGYTF. The CDR3, as DNA: TGCAGCTCACAATTGCCCCAGGGGCTCTATGGCTACACCTTC. The whole variable domain, filled in from reference TRBV29-1 and TRBJ1-2, reads SAVISQKPSRDICQRGTSLTIQCQVDSQVTMMFWYRQQPGQSLTLIATANQGSEATYESGFVIDKFPISRPNLTFSTLTVSNMSPEDSSIYLCSSQLPQGLYGYTFGSGTRLTVV.

The chain links TRBV7-8 to TRBJ2-1; 10 bases are a match to TRBD1. Trimming cost V 1 base and J 5 bases; bases outside gene matches: 5. This CDR3 contains 16 residues. Per the germline V gene, CDR1 is SGHVS and CDR2 is FQNEAQ. CDR3 sequence: CASSLGRDRGHNEQFF. The CDR3 nucleotides read TGTGCCAGCAGCTTAGGCCGGGACAGGGGACACAATGAGCAGTTCTTC.

The sample holds a few counts of this clonotype. The rearrangement uses TRBV2 and TRBJ1-2; no clear D. Trimming cost V 1 base and J 3 bases, with 6 bases left between them. Germline CDR1 reads SNHLY; CDR2 reads FYNNEI. CDR3 length equals 13 residues. The DNA of the CDR3 is TGTGCCAGCAGTGAAGGGGAATACTATGGCTACACCTTC. It yields the protein CASSEGEYYGYTF. Supplemented by reference TRBV2 and TRBJ1-2, the full variable domain reads EPEVTQTPSHQVTQMGQEVILRCVPISNHLYFYWYRQILGQKVEFLVSFYNNEISEKSEIFDDQFSVERPDGSNFTLKIRSTKLEDSAMYFCASSEGEYYGYTFGSGTRLTVV.

CDR3 region: CASSLYAGERNEQFF. The CDR3 DNA reads as TGCGCCAGCAGCTTGTACGCCGGGGAGCGCAATGAGCAGTTCTTC. The chain carries TRBV5-1 and TRBJ2-1, with D maybe TRBD2 (5 bases). The CDR3 spans 15 residues. Germline V gene data show CDR1 as SGHRS and CDR2 as YFSETQ. V was cut by 1 base and J by 6 bases, with 14 bases left in between.

The chain joins TRBV6-1 to TRBJ2-4, with a tentative D call TRBD2 (6 bases). Gene TRBJ2-7 matches the end of the DNA better, so the J call may be wrong. The CDR3 consists of 13 residues. CDR1 MNHNS and CDR2 SASEGT come from the germline V gene. The CDR3 protein is CASSAGRDYEQYF. CDR3 coding DNA: TGTGCCAGCAGCGCAGGGCGGGACTACGAGCAGTACTTC.

V is TRBV21-1 and J is TRBJ2-2. TRBV21-1 is a listed pseudogene. The CDR3 runs 15 residues. The CDR3 here is CASSKGLGSTGELFF. The CDR3 DNA reads as TGTGCCAGCAGCAAAGGTTTGGGGTCCACCGGGGAGCTGTTTTTT.

This clonotype occurred a few times. The genes are TRBV20-1 and TRBJ2-7; TRBD2 might be the D (6 bases). The CDR3 has 15 residues. V lost 3 bases and J lost 3, with 18 bases in between. Germline V gene lookup returns CDR1 DFQATT and CDR2 SNEGSKA (reference sequence). Written as DNA, the CDR3 is TGCAGTGCTAGGTTAACGGGACTTCCTAGCTACGAGCAGTACTTC. This codes for CSARLTGLPSYEQYF.

This clonotype was detected only a few times. The genes are TRBV20-1 and TRBJ1-5; D remains unclear. V was cut by 2 bases and J by 1 base, with 18 bases left in between. The CDR3 runs to 17 residues. Germline V gene data show CDR1 as DFQATT and CDR2 as SNEGSKA (reference sequence). The CDR3 region has the DNA TGCAGTGCTAGACGTCAGGTGATCGAAACCAGCAATCAGCCCCAGCATTTT. Protein: CSARRQVIETSNQPQHF.

The CDR3 here is CASSFLPGVFSNQPQHF. The CDR3 coding sequence is TGTGCCAGCAGCTTTCTCCCGGGAGTTTTTAGCAATCAGCCCCAGCATTTT. V is TRBV7-6 and J is TRBJ1-5; D is undetermined. In germline, CDR1 is SGHVS, CDR2 FNYEAQ. V lost 3 bases and J 0 bases, leaving 15 bases between the germline ends. The CDR3 consists of 17 residues.

This clonotype turned up a few times. This chain uses TRBV3-1 with TRBJ2-7, with TRBD2 identical over 9 bases. The CDR3 contains 18 residues. Looked up from germline, CDR1 is LGHDT and CDR2 is YNNKEL (reference sequence). V lost 0 bases and J lost 3; bases outside the gene matches: 12. The DNA for the CDR3 is TGTGCCAGCAGCCAAGAAACAGCGGGGGGCCGAAAACGCTACGAGCAGTACTTC. It is translated as CASSQETAGGRKRYEQYF.

The chain combines TRBV6-1 with TRBJ2-5; D possibly corresponds to TRBD2 (6 bases). Gene TRBJ2-7 matches the end of the DNA better, so the J call may be wrong. This CDR3 comprises 14 residues. CDR1 is MNHNS and CDR2 is SASEGT in the germline V gene. The CDR3 here is CASTAGLVPYEQYF. The CDR3 DNA reads as TGTGCCAGCACAGCGGGCCTTGTGCCTTACGAGCAGTACTTC.